This TCR beta chain comes out of a study of cytotoxic CD8 clonotypes in ibrutinib-treated CLL. Overall study context: Partial response occurred in roughly 24 patients and complete response in 2; at median about 70 months, approximately 14 remained remitted and roughly 12 progressed.

Study outcomes and limitations: Samples were collected at differing times from sustained-remission and progressing patients. At baseline, clonality was higher than in age-matched healthy donors and correlated with CD8+ counts.

This clone has only a few counts. Antigen unknown. V shed 1 base and J shed 14 bases, with 11 bases lying between them. The germline V gene encodes CDR1 LNHDA and CDR2 SQIVND (reference sequence). The CDR3 is 12 residues long. A 1 in 200,000 to 1 in 1 million T cell depth was the sequencing target. Here immunoSEQ multiplex PCR was the method, and the copy in TCRdb shows in-frame clones only, minus some. The sample yields 300,000 or so clones, 67% seen once. Sequenced material: PBMCs, taken after 36 months of ibrutinib treatment. The J gene is TRBJ1-4, the V gene TRBV19; D uncertain. The clonotype originates from a human donor with chronic lymphocytic leukemia. The CDR3 is CASSIAGGALFF. The CDR3 DNA sequence: TGTGCCAGTAGTATAGCGGGCGGTGCGCTGTTTTTT. Full variable domain (missing parts from reference TRBV19 and TRBJ1-4): DGGITQSPKYLFRKEGQNVTLSCEQNLNHDAMYWYRQDPGQGLRLIYYSQIVNDFQKGDIAEGYSVSREKKESFPLTVTSAQKNPTAFYLCASSIAGGALFFGSGTQLSVL.